This TCR beta chain was observed in a study of blood T cell repertoires in COVID-19. Turning to the study itself: Researchers got acute and convalescent COVID-19 samples from the United States, Italy and Spain.

Losses at the gene ends were 1 base for V and 1 base for J; bases not matched to a gene: 10. The germline V gene encodes CDR1 SGHVS and CDR2 FNYEAQ. The CDR3 spans 18 residues. Profiling relied on immunoSEQ multiplex PCR, and the TCRdb table lists in-frame clones only, not all of them. Of 96,000 or so clones in the sample, around 81% were seen once. This chain uses TRBV7-6 with TRBJ1-1; the match to TRBD1 covers 9 bases. The TCR comes from a man older than 75 with COVID-19, enrolled during active disease. The specimen sequenced was peripheral blood. This CDR3 reads CASSLGDRVWGPNTEAFF. The CDR3 DNA follows: TGTGCCAGCAGCTTAGGGGACAGGGTATGGGGGCCGAACACTGAAGCTTTCTTT.